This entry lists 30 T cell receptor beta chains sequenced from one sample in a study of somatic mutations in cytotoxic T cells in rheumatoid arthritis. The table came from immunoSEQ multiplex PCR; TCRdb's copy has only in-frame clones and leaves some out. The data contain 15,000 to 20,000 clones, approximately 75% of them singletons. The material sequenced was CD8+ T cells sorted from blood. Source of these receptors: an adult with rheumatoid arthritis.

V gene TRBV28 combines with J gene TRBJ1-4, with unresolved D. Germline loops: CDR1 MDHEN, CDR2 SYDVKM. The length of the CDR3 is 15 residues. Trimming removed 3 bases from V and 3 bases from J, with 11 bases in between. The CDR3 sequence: CASSFIGEANEKLFF. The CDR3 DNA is TGTGCCAGCAGTTTCATCGGGGAAGCTAATGAAAAACTGTTTTTT.

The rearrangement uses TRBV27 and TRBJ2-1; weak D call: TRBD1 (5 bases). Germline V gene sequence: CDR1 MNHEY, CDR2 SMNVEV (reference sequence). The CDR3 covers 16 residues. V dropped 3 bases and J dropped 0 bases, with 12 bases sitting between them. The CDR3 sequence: CASSFRQGGSYNEQFF. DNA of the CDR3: TGTGCCAGCAGTTTTAGGCAGGGTGGCTCCTACAATGAGCAGTTCTTC.

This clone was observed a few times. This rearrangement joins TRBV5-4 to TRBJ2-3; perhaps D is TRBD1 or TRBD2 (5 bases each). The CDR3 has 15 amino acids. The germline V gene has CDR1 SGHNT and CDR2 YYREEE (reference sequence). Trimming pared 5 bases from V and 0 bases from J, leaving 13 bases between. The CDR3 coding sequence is TGTGCCAGCAGACCTGGGACGGATAGCACAGATACGCAGTATTTT. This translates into CASRPGTDSTDTQYF. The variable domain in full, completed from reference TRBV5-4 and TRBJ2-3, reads ETGVTQSPTHLIKTRGQQVTLRCSSQSGHNTVSWYQQALGQGPQFIFQYYREEENGRGNFPPRFSGLQFPNYSSELNVNALELDDSALYLCASRPGTDSTDTQYFGPGTRLTVL.

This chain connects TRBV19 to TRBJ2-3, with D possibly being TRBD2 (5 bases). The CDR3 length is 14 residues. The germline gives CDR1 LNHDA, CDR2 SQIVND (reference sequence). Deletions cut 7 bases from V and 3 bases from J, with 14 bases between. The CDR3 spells CASTPVPGTDTQYF. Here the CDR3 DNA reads TGTGCCAGTACCCCAGTGCCGGGGACAGATACGCAGTATTTT.

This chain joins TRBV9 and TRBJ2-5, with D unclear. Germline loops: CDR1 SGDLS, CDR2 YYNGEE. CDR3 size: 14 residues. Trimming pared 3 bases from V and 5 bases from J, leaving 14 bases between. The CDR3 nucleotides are TGTGCCAGCAGCGGCGGACCCCAACGGGAGACCCAGTACTTC. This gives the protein CASSGGPQRETQYF.

The CDR3 is CASSLDRDIQPQHF. CDR3 bases: TGTGCCAGCAGCTTAGATCGAGACATTCAGCCCCAGCATTTT. V gene TRBV7-8 combines with J gene TRBJ1-5; D gene uncertain. There are 14 residues in the CDR3. Germline CDR1 is SGHVS and CDR2 is FQNEAQ. V dropped 1 base and J dropped 6 bases, with 10 bases sitting between them. The whole variable domain, filled in from reference TRBV7-8 and TRBJ1-5, reads GAGVSQSPRYKVAKRGQDVALRCDPISGHVSLFWYQQALGQGPEFLTYFQNEAQLDKSGLPSDRFFAERPEGSVSTLKIQRTQQEDSAVYLCASSLDRDIQPQHFGDGTRLSIL.

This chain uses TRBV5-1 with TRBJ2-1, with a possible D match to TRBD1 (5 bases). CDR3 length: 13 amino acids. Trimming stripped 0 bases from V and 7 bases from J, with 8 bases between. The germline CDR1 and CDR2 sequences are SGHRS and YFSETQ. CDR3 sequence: CASSLARANEQFF. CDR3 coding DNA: TGCGCCAGCAGCTTGGCCAGGGCAAATGAGCAGTTCTTC. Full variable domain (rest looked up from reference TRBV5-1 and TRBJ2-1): KAGVTQTPRYLIKTRGQQVTLSCSPISGHRSVSWYQQTPGQGLQFLFEYFSETQRNKGNFPGRFSGRQFSNSRSEMNVSTLELGDSALYLCASSLARANEQFFGPGTRLTVL.

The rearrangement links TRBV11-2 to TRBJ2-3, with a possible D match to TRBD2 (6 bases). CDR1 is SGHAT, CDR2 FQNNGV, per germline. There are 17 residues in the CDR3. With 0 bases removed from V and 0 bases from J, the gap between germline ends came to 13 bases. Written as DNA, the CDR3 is TGTGCCAGCAGCTTAGACGGGGCTAGCGTGAGCACAGATACGCAGTATTTT. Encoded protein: CASSLDGASVSTDTQYF. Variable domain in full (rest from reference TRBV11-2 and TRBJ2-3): EAGVAQSPRYKIIEKRQSVAFWCNPISGHATLYWYQQILGQGPKLLIQFQNNGVVDDSQLPKDRFSAERLKGVDSTLKIQPAKLEDSAVYLCASSLDGASVSTDTQYFGPGTRLTVL.

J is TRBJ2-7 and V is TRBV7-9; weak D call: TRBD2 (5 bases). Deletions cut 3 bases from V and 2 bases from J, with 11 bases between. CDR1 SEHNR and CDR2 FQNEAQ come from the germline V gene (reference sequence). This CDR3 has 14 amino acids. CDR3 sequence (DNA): TGTGCCAGCAGCTTTTCGGGATTTCCCTACGAGCAGTACGTC. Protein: CASSFSGFPYEQYV.

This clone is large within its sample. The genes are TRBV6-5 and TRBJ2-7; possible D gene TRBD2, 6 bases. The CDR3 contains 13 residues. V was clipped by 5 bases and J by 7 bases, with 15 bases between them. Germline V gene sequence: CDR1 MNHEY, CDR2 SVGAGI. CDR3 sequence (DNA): TGTGCCAGCAGTGCCGGACTATTAGGGGAGCAGTACTTC. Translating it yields CASSAGLLGEQYF.

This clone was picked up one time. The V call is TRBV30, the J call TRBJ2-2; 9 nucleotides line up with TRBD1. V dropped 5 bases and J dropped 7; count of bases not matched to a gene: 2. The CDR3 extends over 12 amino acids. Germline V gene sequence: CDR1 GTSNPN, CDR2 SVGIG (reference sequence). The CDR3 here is CAWGQGSGELFF. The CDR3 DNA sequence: TGTGCCTGGGGACAGGGGAGCGGGGAGCTGTTTTTT.

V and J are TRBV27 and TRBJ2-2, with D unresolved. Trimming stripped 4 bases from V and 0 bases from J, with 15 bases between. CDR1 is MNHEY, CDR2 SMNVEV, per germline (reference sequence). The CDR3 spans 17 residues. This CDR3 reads CASSSIVALTNTGELFF. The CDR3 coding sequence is TGTGCCAGCAGTTCAATCGTGGCCCTAACGAACACCGGGGAGCTGTTTTTT.

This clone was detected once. The CDR3 protein is CASSYSKTLGTEAFF. CDR3 coding DNA: TGTGCCAGCAGTTACTCCAAGACTTTGGGCACTGAAGCTTTCTTT. This chain links TRBV6-5 with TRBJ1-1, with D unresolved. Germline V gene lookup returns CDR1 MNHEY and CDR2 SVGAGI. This CDR3 comprises 15 residues. Deletions cut 0 bases from V and 4 bases from J, with 12 bases between.

The CDR3 DNA reads as TGTGCCAGCAGCCAAGATAACCTGAACACTGAAGCTTTCTTT. Translation gives CASSQDNLNTEAFF. The chain couples TRBV4-2 to TRBJ1-1; D is undetermined. The CDR3 sequence is 14 residues long. Trimming took off 0 bases at V and 0 bases at J, with 5 bases between the two ends. Germline V gene lookup returns CDR1 LGHNA and CDR2 YNFKEQ.

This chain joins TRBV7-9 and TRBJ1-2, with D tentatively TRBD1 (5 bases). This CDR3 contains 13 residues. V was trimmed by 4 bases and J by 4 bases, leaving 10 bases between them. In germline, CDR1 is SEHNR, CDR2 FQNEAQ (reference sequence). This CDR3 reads CASSSRAGYGYTF. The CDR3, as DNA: TGTGCCAGCAGCTCCAGGGCGGGCTATGGCTACACCTTC.

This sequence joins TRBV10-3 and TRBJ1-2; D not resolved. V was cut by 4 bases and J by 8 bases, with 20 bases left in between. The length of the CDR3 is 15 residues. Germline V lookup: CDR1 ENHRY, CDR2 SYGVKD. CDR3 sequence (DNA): TGTGCCATCAGTGGGCTCCCCAACGGCAGAAGGGGCTACACCTTC. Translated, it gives CAISGLPNGRRGYTF.

CDR3 in DNA: TGCGCCAGCAGCTTGTACGAAGAGGGCACTGAAGCTTTCTTT. It encodes CASSLYEEGTEAFF. The chain joins TRBV5-1 to TRBJ1-1, with D unresolved. V shed 1 base and J shed 4 bases, with 11 bases lying between them. This CDR3 has 14 residues. Germline loops: CDR1 SGHRS, CDR2 YFSETQ.

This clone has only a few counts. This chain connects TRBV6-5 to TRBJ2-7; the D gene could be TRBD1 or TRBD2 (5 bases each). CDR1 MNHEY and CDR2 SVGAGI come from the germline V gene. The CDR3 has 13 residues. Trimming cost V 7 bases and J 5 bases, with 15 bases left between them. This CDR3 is CASTEGEKDEQYF. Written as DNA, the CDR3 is TGTGCCAGCACTGAAGGGGAGAAGGACGAGCAGTACTTC.

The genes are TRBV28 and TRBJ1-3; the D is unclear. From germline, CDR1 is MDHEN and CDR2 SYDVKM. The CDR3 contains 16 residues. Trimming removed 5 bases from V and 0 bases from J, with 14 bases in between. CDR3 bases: TGTGCCAGCAGTCTAAGTCCGACCCTCTCTGGAAACACCATATATTTT. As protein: CASSLSPTLSGNTIYF.

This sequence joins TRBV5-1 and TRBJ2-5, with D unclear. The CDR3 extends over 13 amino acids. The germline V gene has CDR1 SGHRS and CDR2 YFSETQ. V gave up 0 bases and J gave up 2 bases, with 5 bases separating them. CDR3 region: CASSLALQETQYF. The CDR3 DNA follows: TGCGCCAGCAGCTTGGCCTTACAAGAGACCCAGTACTTC. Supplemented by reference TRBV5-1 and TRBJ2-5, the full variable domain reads KAGVTQTPRYLIKTRGQQVTLSCSPISGHRSVSWYQQTPGQGLQFLFEYFSETQRNKGNFPGRFSGRQFSNSRSEMNVSTLELGDSALYLCASSLALQETQYFGPGTRLLVL.

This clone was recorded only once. CDR3 in DNA: TGTGCCAGCAGCTCGGACCGGGGTCTACAGGGAAACGAGCAGTACTTC. Amino acid sequence: CASSSDRGLQGNEQYF. This chain uses TRBV5-5 with TRBJ2-7; D is perhaps TRBD1 (6 bases). The germline CDR1 and CDR2 sequences are SGHKS and YYEKEE (reference sequence). This CDR3 region has 16 residues. Trimming stripped 3 bases from V and 5 bases from J, with 21 bases between.

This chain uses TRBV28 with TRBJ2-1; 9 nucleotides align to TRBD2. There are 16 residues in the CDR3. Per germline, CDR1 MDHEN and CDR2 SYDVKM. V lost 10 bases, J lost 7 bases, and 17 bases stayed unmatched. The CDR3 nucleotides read TGTGCCACCCTATTTCTTCTAGCGGGGTCACGGAATGAGCAGTTCTTC. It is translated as CATLFLLAGSRNEQFF.

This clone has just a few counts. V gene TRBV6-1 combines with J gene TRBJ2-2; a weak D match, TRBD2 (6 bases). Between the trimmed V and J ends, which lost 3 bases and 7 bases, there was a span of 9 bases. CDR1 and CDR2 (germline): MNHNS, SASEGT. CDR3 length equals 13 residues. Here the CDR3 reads CASSDREIGELFF. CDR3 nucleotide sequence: TGTGCCAGCAGTGATCGGGAGATCGGGGAGCTGTTTTTT.

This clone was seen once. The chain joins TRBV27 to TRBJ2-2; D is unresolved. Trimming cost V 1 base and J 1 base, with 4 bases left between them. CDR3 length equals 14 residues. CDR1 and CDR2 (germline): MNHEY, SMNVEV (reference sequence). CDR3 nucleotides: TGTGCCAGCAGTTTATTATGGAACACCGGGGAGCTGTTTTTT. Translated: CASSLLWNTGELFF.

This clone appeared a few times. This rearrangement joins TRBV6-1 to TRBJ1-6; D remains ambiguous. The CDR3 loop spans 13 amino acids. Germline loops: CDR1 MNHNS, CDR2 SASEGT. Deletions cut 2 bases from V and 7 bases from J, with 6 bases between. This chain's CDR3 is CASSEKENSPLHF. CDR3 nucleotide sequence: TGTGCCAGCAGTGAAAAGGAAAATTCACCCCTCCACTTT.

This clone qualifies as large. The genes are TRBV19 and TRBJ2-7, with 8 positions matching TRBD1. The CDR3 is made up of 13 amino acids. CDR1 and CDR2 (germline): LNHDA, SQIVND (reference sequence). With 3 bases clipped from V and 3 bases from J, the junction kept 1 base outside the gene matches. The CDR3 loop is CASSMGQDYEQYF. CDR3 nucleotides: TGTGCCAGTAGTATGGGACAGGACTACGAGCAGTACTTC.

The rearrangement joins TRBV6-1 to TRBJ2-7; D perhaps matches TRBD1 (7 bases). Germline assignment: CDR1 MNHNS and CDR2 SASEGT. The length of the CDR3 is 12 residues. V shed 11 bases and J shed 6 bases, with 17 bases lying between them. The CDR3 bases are TGTGCCGTTGACAGGGAGGTCGTCGAGCAGTACTTC. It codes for CAVDREVVEQYF.

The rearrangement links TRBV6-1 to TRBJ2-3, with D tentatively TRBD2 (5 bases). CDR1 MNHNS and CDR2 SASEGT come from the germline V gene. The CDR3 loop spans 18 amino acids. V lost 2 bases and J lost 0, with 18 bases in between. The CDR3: CASSEWVKRRISTDTQYF. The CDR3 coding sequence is TGTGCCAGCAGTGAATGGGTGAAGCGGCGGATTAGCACAGATACGCAGTATTTT.

As DNA, the CDR3 is TGTGCCAGCAGTTTAGGGACAGGGGTTGGCTACACCTTC. As protein: CASSLGTGVGYTF. The chain has TRBV27 and TRBJ1-2; TRBD1 agrees at 10 bases. Germline values: CDR1 MNHEY, CDR2 SMNVEV (reference sequence). Germline trimming cut 2 bases from V and 7 bases from J; bases unmatched to any gene: 1. The CDR3 covers 13 residues.

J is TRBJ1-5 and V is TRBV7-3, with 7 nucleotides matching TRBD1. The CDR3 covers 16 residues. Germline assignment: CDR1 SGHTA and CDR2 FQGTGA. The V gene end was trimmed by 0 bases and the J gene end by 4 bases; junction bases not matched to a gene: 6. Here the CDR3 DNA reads TGTGCCAGCAGCTTAACACCCAAGGACAGGAATCAGCCCCAGCATTTT. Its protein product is CASSLTPKDRNQPQHF.